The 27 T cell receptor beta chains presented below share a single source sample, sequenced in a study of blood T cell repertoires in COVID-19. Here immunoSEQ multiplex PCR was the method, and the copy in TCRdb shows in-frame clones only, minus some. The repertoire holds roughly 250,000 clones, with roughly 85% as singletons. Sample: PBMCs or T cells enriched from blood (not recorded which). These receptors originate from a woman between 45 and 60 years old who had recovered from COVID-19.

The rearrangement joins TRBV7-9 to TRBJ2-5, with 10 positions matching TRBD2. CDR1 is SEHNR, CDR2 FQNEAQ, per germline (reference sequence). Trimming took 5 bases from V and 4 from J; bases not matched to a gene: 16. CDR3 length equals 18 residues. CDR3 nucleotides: TGTGCCAGCAGCCCAATGGGTCTGGCTAGCGGGAGTGGAGAGACCCAGTACTTC. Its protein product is CASSPMGLASGSGETQYF. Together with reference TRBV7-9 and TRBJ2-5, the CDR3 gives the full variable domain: DTGVSQNPRHKITKRGQNVTFRCDPISEHNRLYWYRQTLGQGPEFLTYFQNEAQLEKSRLLSDRFSAERPKGSFSTLEIQRTEQGDSAMYLCASSPMGLASGSGETQYFGPGTRLLVL.

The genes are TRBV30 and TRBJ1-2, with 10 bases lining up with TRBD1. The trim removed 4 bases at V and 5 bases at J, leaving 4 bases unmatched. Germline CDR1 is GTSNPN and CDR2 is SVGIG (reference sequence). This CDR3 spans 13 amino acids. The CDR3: CAWTRDRGYGYTF. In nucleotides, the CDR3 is TGTGCCTGGACCAGGGACAGGGGTTATGGCTACACCTTC.

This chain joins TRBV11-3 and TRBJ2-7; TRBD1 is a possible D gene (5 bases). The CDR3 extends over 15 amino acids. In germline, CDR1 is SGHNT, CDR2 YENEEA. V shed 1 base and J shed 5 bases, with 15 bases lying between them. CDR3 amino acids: CASSLVPGPWNEQYF. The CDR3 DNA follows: TGTGCCAGCAGCTTAGTGCCAGGGCCGTGGAACGAGCAGTACTTC. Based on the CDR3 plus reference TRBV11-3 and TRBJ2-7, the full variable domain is EAGVVQSPRYKIIEKKQPVAFWCNPISGHNTLYWYLQNLGQGPELLIRYENEEAVDDSQLPKDRFSAERLKGVDSTLKIQPAELGDSAVYLCASSLVPGPWNEQYFGPGTRLTVT.

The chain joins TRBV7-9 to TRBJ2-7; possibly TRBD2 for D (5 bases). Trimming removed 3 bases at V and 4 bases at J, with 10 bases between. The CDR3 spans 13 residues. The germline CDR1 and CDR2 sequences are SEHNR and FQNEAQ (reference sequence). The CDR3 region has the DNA TGTGCCAGCAGCTTGGCGGGCAAGTACGAGCAGTACTTC. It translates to CASSLAGKYEQYF.

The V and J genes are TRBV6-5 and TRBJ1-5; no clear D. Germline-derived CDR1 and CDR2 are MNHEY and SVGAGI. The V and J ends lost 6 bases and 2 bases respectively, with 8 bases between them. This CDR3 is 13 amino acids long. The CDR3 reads CASSRERNQPQHF. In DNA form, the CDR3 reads TGTGCCAGCAGCCGGGAGCGCAATCAGCCCCAGCATTTT.

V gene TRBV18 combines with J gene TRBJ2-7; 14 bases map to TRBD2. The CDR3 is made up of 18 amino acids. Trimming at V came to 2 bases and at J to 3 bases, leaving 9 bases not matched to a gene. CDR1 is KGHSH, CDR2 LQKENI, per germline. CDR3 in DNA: TGTGCCAGCTCACCAGGGACTAGCGGGAGAGGGGGCCACTACGAGCAGTACTTC. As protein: CASSPGTSGRGGHYEQYF.

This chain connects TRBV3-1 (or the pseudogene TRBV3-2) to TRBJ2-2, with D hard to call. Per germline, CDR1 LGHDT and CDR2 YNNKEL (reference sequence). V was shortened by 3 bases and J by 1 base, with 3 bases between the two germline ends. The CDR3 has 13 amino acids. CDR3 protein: CASSHLNTGELFF. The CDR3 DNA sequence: TGTGCCAGCAGCCACTTGAACACCGGGGAGCTGTTTTTT.

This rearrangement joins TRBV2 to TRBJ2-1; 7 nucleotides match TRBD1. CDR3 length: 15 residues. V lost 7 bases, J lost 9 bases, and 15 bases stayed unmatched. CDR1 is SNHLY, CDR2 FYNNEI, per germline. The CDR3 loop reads CASTLFGTVGGEQFF. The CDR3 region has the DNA TGTGCCAGCACCCTATTTGGGACAGTTGGGGGTGAGCAGTTCTTC.

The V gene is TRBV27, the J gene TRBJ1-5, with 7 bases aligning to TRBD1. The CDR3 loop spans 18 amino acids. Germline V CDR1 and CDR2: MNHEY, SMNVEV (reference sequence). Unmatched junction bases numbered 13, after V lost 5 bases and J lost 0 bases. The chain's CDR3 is CASSPRTGHPYSNQPQHF. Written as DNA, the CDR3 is TGTGCCAGCAGTCCCAGGACAGGTCACCCTTATAGCAATCAGCCCCAGCATTTT.

The chain's CDR3 is CASSLRGGQTYEQYF. The CDR3 DNA reads TGTGCCAGTAGTTTACGGGGGGGACAGACGTACGAGCAGTACTTC. This chain links TRBV19 with TRBJ2-7; the D gene is possibly TRBD2 (8 bases). Trimming cost V 5 bases and J 4 bases, with 18 bases left between them. The CDR3 length is 15 residues. Germline CDR1 is LNHDA and CDR2 is SQIVND (reference sequence).

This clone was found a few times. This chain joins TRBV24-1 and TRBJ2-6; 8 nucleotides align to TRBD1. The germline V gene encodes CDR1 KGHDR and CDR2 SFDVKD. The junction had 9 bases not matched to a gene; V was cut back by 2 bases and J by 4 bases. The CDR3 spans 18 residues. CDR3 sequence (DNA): TGTGCCACCAGTGATTGGGGGACAGGTGGGTCCGGGGCCAACGTCCTGACTTTC. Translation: CATSDWGTGGSGANVLTF.

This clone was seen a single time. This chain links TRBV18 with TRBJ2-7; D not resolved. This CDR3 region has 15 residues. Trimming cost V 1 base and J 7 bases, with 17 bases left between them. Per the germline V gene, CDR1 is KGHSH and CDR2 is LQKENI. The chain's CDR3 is CASSPRDGVQLEQYF. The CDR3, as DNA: TGTGCCAGCTCACCACGAGACGGAGTCCAATTGGAGCAGTACTTC.

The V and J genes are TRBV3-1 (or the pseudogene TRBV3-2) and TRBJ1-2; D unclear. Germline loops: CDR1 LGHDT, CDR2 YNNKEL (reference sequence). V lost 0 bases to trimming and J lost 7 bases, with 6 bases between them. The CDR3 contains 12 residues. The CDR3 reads CASSQDVRGYTF. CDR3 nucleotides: TGTGCCAGCAGCCAAGATGTCCGTGGCTACACCTTC.

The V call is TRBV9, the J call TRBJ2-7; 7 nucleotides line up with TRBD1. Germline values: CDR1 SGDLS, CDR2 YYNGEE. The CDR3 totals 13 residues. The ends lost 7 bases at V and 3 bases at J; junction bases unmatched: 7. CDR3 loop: CASSGQENYEQYF. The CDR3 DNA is TGTGCCAGCTCCGGACAGGAGAACTACGAGCAGTACTTC.

The CDR3 loop reads CASSSRLIWNNEQFF. DNA of the CDR3: TGTGCCAGCAGCTCCAGGCTCATATGGAACAATGAGCAGTTCTTC. The rearrangement links TRBV2 to TRBJ2-1; no clear D. The CDR3 runs to 15 residues. V shed 6 bases and J shed 5 bases, with 17 bases lying between them. Germline values: CDR1 SNHLY, CDR2 FYNNEI.

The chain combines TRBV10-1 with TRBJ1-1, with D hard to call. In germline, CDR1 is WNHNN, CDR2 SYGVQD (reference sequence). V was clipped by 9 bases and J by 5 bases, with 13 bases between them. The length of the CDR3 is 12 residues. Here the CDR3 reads CARRRVSTEAFF. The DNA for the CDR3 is TGCGCCAGAAGACGGGTCAGTACTGAAGCTTTCTTT.

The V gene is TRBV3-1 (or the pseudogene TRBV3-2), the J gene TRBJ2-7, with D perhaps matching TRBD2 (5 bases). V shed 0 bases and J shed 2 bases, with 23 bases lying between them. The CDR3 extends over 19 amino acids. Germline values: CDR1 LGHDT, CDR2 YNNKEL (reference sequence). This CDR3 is CASSQDYTGYSGSTYEQYF. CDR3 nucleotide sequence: TGTGCCAGCAGCCAAGATTATACTGGTTACAGCGGATCCACCTACGAGCAGTACTTC.

CDR3: CAISETSGHLREQYF. The CDR3 DNA reads TGTGCCATCAGTGAGACTAGCGGCCATCTACGGGAGCAGTACTTC. The rearrangement uses TRBV10-3 and TRBJ2-7; 8 bases map to TRBD2. The V gene end was trimmed by 2 bases and the J gene end by 7 bases; junction bases not matched to a gene: 10. Germline V gives CDR1 ENHRY, CDR2 SYGVKD. The length of the CDR3 is 15 residues.

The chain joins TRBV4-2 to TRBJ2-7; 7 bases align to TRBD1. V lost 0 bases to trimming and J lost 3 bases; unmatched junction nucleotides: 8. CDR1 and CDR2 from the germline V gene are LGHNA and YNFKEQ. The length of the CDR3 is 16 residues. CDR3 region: CASSQDYPTGYYEQYF. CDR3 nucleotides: TGTGCCAGCAGCCAAGACTACCCGACAGGGTACTACGAGCAGTACTTC.

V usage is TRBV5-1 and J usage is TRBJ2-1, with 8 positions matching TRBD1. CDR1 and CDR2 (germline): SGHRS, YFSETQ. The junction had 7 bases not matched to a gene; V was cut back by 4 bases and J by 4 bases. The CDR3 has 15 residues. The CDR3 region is CASSPGTGLYNEQFF. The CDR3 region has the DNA TGCGCCAGCAGCCCTGGGACAGGACTGTACAATGAGCAGTTCTTC.

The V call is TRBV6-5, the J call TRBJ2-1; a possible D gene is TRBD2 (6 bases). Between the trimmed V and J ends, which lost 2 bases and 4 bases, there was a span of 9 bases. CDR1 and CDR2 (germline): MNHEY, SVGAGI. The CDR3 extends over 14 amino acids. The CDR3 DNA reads TGTGCCAGCAGTTACACGGGAGAGTACAATGAGCAGTTCTTC. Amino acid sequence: CASSYTGEYNEQFF.

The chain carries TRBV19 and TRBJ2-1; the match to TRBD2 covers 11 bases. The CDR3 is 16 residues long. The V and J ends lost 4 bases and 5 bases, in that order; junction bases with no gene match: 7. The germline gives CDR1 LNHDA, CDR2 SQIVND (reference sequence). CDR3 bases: TGTGCCAGTAGTACTTTAGCGGGAGGGCCGAACAATGAGCAGTTCTTC. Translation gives CASSTLAGGPNNEQFF.

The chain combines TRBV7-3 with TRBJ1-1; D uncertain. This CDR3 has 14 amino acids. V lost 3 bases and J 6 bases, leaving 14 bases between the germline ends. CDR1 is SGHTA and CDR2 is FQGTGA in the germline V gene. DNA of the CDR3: TGTGCCAGCAGCTTGGGCCGGAATCCCCCTGAAGCTTTCTTT. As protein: CASSLGRNPPEAFF.

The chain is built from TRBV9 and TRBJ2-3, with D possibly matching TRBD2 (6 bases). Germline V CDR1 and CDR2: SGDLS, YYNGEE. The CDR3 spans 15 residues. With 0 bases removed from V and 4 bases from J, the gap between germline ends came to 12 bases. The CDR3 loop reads CASSVEPGAADTQYF. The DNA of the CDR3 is TGTGCCAGCAGCGTAGAGCCGGGAGCGGCAGATACGCAGTATTTT.

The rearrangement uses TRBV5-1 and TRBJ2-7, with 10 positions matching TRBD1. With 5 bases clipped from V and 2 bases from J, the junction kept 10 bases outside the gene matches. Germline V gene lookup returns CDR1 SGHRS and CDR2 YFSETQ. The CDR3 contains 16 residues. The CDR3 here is CASSFPGQGFPYEQYF. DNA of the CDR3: TGCGCCAGCAGTTTCCCGGGACAGGGGTTTCCCTACGAGCAGTACTTC.

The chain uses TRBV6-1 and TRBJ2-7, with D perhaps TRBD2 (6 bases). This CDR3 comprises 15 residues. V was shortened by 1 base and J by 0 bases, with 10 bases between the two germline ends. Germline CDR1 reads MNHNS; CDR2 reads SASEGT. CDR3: CASSEGGGSSYEQYF. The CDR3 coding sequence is TGTGCCAGCAGTGAAGGAGGAGGGAGCTCCTACGAGCAGTACTTC.

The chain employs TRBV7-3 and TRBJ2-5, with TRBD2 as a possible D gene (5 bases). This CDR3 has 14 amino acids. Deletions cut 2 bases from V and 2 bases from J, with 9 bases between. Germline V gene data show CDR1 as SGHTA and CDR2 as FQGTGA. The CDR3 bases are TGTGCCAGCAGCTTAGGGAGAGCTCAAGAGACCCAGTACTTC. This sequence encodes CASSLGRAQETQYF.